Given below is one T cell receptor beta chain in context. Trimming took 3 bases from V and 5 from J, leaving 11 bases between them. This CDR3 region has 13 residues. Per germline, CDR1 SGHAT and CDR2 FQDESV (reference sequence). The data belong to a study of T cell responses to AZD1222 COVID-19 vaccine. Repertoires were generated with immunoSEQ multiplex PCR, while TCRdb's copy carries only in-frame clones and drops some. In the table there are 150,000 to 200,000 clones, about 89% of which are singletons. This receptor was obtained from an adult in good health. This specimen was peripheral blood, taken on day 0 of MenACWY control vaccination. V gene TRBV11-1 combines with J gene TRBJ2-7; D possibly matches TRBD1 or TRBD2 (6 bases each). In nucleotides, the CDR3 is TGTGCCAGCAGCTTGATAAGGGGGGACGAGCAGTACTTC. Amino acids: CASSLIRGDEQYF.